These 24 T cell receptor beta chains originate from one sample sequenced in a study of cytomegalovirus exposure and HLA in healthy donors (dated by TCRdb to about 2017). Library preparation employed the immunoSEQ multiplex PCR assay. A mixture of 60 forward primers for TCR Vbeta segments and 13 reverse primers for TCR Jbeta segments was used in the multiplex PCR. TCRdb carries this immuneACCESS record with in-frame sequences only. Its versions omit some clonotypes, under half of them owing to an unresolved V gene in the studies checked, with the rest unexplained. The sample table contains some 100,000 clones; only one count was recorded for around three quarters of them. The ten most abundant clones make up over 4% of the sample. Sequencing was carried out using PBMCs. The source is a female donor in good health and CMV-seropositive.

The CDR3 reads CASSPGGETQYF. The CDR3 coding sequence is TGTGCCAGCAGTCCAGGGGGAGAGACCCAGTACTTC. This chain links TRBV6-5 with TRBJ2-5; 7 nucleotides agree with TRBD1. Germline trimming cut 5 bases from V and 4 bases from J; bases unmatched to any gene: 1. Germline V lookup: CDR1 MNHEY, CDR2 SVGAGI. CDR3 size: 12 residues.

This chain joins TRBV6-6 and TRBJ1-1; the D gene is possibly TRBD1 (5 bases). The germline V gene encodes CDR1 MNHNY and CDR2 SVGAGI (reference sequence). The CDR3 has 12 residues. V was shortened by 7 bases and J by 4 bases, with 10 bases between the two germline ends. As DNA, the CDR3 is TGTGCCAGCAAGCAGGGTCCCACTGAAGCTTTCTTT. The encoded protein is CASKQGPTEAFF.

The J gene is TRBJ1-1, the V gene TRBV19; D ambiguous. The ends were cut back, 6 bases at V and 1 base at J, with 12 bases in the middle. The CDR3 is made up of 14 amino acids. Germline V gene sequence: CDR1 LNHDA, CDR2 SQIVND (reference sequence). CDR3 sequence reads: CASSAREGNTEAFF. CDR3 bases: TGTGCCAGTAGCGCCCGCGAGGGGAACACTGAAGCTTTCTTT.

CDR3 coding DNA: TGCGCCAGCAGCCCGTGGACTAGCGGGACCCTCGAGCAGTACTTC. Its translation is CASSPWTSGTLEQYF. The rearrangement links TRBV4-1 to TRBJ2-5; TRBD2 agrees at 12 bases. Matching the DNA end better, TRBJ2-7 makes the J call doubtful. Germline V CDR1 and CDR2: MGHRA, YSYEKL. The CDR3 contains 15 residues.

CDR3 residues: CASSLRLAGEAYNEQFF. CDR3 sequence (DNA): TGCGCCAGCAGCCTACGACTAGCGGGAGAGGCCTACAATGAGCAGTTCTTC. The J gene is TRBJ2-1, the V gene TRBV5-1; 12 nucleotides line up with TRBD2. The germline V gene has CDR1 SGHRS and CDR2 YFSETQ. Trimming at V came to 4 bases and at J to 2 bases, leaving 7 bases not matched to a gene. CDR3 length: 17 amino acids.

The CDR3 loop is CASSPTVRGTDTQYF. CDR3 DNA: TGTGCCAGCTCACCGACTGTCCGCGGAACAGATACGCAGTATTTT. V is TRBV18 and J is TRBJ2-3; D uncertain. The CDR3 has 15 residues. Deletions cut 3 bases from V and 3 bases from J, with 13 bases between. CDR1 KGHSH and CDR2 LQKENI come from the germline V gene.

The chain has TRBV11-2 and TRBJ2-1; TRBD2 matches 11 bases. The CDR3 contains 16 residues. Germline V lookup: CDR1 SGHAT, CDR2 FQNNGV. V dropped 2 bases and J dropped 4; count of bases not matched to a gene: 4. CDR3 in DNA: TGTGCCAGCAGCTTAATAGCGGGAGGGGAGTACAATGAGCAGTTCTTC. This encodes CASSLIAGGEYNEQFF.

This clone was detected a few times. The V call is TRBV4-1, the J call TRBJ1-1; 9 nucleotides agree with TRBD1. With V trimmed by 7 bases and J by 2 bases, 20 bases remained unmatched. Germline values: CDR1 MGHRA, CDR2 YSYEKL. This CDR3 is 19 amino acids long. The CDR3 nucleotides are TGCGCCAGCACCGGGGGGGTCAAAACCCGGGACAGGGTTAACACTGAAGCTTTCTTT. Protein sequence: CASTGGVKTRDRVNTEAFF.

The CDR3 nucleotides read TGCGCCAGCAGTGAGCAAGCGGGTGGTAGCAATGAGCAGTTCTTC. It yields the protein CASSEQAGGSNEQFF. The chain joins TRBV10-2 to TRBJ2-1, with a tentative D call TRBD2 (6 bases). The CDR3 has 15 amino acids. Trimming stripped 2 bases from V and 6 bases from J, with 14 bases between. Germline CDR1 reads WSHSY; CDR2 reads SAAADI.

The chain employs TRBV5-1 and TRBJ1-2; 9 nucleotides line up with TRBD1. V was clipped by 4 bases and J by 2 bases; unmatched bases: 9. CDR1 and CDR2 (germline): SGHRS, YFSETQ. The CDR3 totals 16 residues. The CDR3 sequence is CASSPEQGAANYGYTF. CDR3 sequence (DNA): TGCGCCAGCAGCCCGGAACAGGGGGCGGCCAACTATGGCTACACCTTC. The entire variable domain, with the rest obtained from reference TRBV5-1 and TRBJ1-2, is as follows: KAGVTQTPRYLIKTRGQQVTLSCSPISGHRSVSWYQQTPGQGLQFLFEYFSETQRNKGNFPGRFSGRQFSNSRSEMNVSTLELGDSALYLCASSPEQGAANYGYTFGSGTRLTVV.

CDR3 sequence (DNA): TGTGCCAGCTCACCACAGGGACAGGGGAATCAGCCCCAGCATTTT. The encoded protein is CASSPQGQGNQPQHF. The V call is TRBV18, the J call TRBJ1-5; 10 bases map to TRBD1. This CDR3 has 15 residues. J was trimmed by 4 bases and V by 1 base; bases with no gene match: 1. The germline V gene encodes CDR1 KGHSH and CDR2 LQKENI.

The J gene is TRBJ2-2, the V gene TRBV5-1; possibly TRBD1 for D (5 bases). Germline V gene lookup returns CDR1 SGHRS and CDR2 YFSETQ. Trimming took 7 bases from V and 4 from J, leaving 23 bases between them. This CDR3 has 17 amino acids. The CDR3 nucleotides read TGCGCCAGCTCCTCCAGGTCGGTTAACACAGGCACCGGGGAGCTGTTTTTT. It codes for CASSSRSVNTGTGELFF. The full variable domain, its missing parts supplied by reference TRBV5-1 and TRBJ2-2, is KAGVTQTPRYLIKTRGQQVTLSCSPISGHRSVSWYQQTPGQGLQFLFEYFSETQRNKGNFPGRFSGRQFSNSRSEMNVSTLELGDSALYLCASSSRSVNTGTGELFFGEGSRLTVL.

The chain uses TRBV6-5 and TRBJ1-3, with 7 bases identical to TRBD1. Germline V gives CDR1 MNHEY, CDR2 SVGAGI. J was trimmed by 3 bases and V by 6 bases; bases with no gene match: 5. CDR3 length: 14 residues. The CDR3 DNA reads TGTGCCAGCAGGCGACAGGGAGTTGGAAACACCATATATTTT. Translating it yields CASRRQGVGNTIYF.

V usage is TRBV29-1 and J usage is TRBJ2-5, with 16 positions matching TRBD2. Germline trimming cut 6 bases from V and 5 bases from J; bases unmatched to any gene: 6. CDR1 and CDR2 (germline): SQVTM, ANQGSEA. This CDR3 region has 15 residues. DNA for the CDR3: TGCAGCGTAGGGACTAGCGGGGGGGCACTGGAGACCCAGTACTTC. Protein: CSVGTSGGALETQYF.

The J gene is TRBJ2-5, the V gene TRBV5-6; maybe TRBD2 (5 bases). This CDR3 comprises 14 residues. CDR1 SGHDT and CDR2 YYEEEE come from the germline V gene. Between the trimmed V and J ends, which lost 4 bases and 4 bases, there was a span of 14 bases. This CDR3 reads CASSRTEAGETQYF. CDR3 nucleotide sequence: TGTGCCAGCAGCCGTACCGAGGCGGGAGAGACCCAGTACTTC.

This clone occurred a few times. The rearrangement links TRBV2 to TRBJ2-2; possibly TRBD2 for D (6 bases). Germline lookup yields CDR1 SNHLY and CDR2 FYNNEI. Trimming took off 3 bases at V and 0 bases at J, with 11 bases between the two ends. The CDR3 spans 16 residues. The CDR3 DNA follows: TGTGCCAGCAGTGAGGTTAGCGGAGCGAACACCGGGGAGCTGTTTTTT. This codes for CASSEVSGANTGELFF. The full variable domain, in which reference TRBV2 and TRBJ2-2 provide the parts outside the CDR3, is EPEVTQTPSHQVTQMGQEVILRCVPISNHLYFYWYRQILGQKVEFLVSFYNNEISEKSEIFDDQFSVERPDGSNFTLKIRSTKLEDSAMYFCASSEVSGANTGELFFGEGSRLTVL.

The V gene is TRBV9, the J gene TRBJ2-3; the match to TRBD2 covers 10 bases. The V and J ends lost 4 bases and 3 bases, in that order; junction bases with no gene match: 8. The germline V gene encodes CDR1 SGDLS and CDR2 YYNGEE. This CDR3 has 16 amino acids. The CDR3 region is CASSLTSGVGTDTQYF. CDR3 sequence (DNA): TGTGCCAGCAGCCTCACTAGCGGGGTGGGGACAGATACGCAGTATTTT.

This chain uses TRBV2 with TRBJ2-1, with 7 bases fitting TRBD1. In germline, CDR1 is SNHLY, CDR2 FYNNEI. CDR3 length equals 13 residues. V lost 8 bases to trimming and J lost 6 bases; unmatched junction nucleotides: 7. CDR3 sequence (DNA): TGTGCCAGCTCGGACAGGCCAGGCAATGAGCAGTTCTTC. This sequence encodes CASSDRPGNEQFF.

This clone was seen a single time. The gene calls are TRBV13 and TRBJ1-3; D gene ambiguous. V lost 5 bases, J lost 5 bases, and 19 bases lay in between. CDR1 is PRHDT, CDR2 FYEKMQ, per germline (reference sequence). The CDR3 is 16 amino acids. DNA for the CDR3: TGTGCCAGCAGCGCCTACGGCGGGGAATTAAGAAACACCATATATTTT. This sequence encodes CASSAYGGELRNTIYF.

The J gene is TRBJ2-1, the V gene TRBV27; the D gene is possibly TRBD2 (5 bases). V gave up 7 bases and J gave up 8 bases, with 18 bases separating them. The CDR3 has 14 residues. The V gene's germline CDR1 is MNHEY and CDR2 SMNVEV (reference sequence). The CDR3 is CASTRRGSVDEQFF. In DNA, the CDR3 is TGTGCCAGCACACGCCGAGGGAGTGTCGATGAGCAGTTCTTC.

This chain uses TRBV7-7 with TRBJ2-5; 8 bases agree with TRBD2. V was pared by 6 bases and J by 5 bases, with 11 bases of the junction left unmatched. The CDR3 loop spans 15 amino acids. CDR1 SSHAT and CDR2 FNYEAQ come from the germline V gene (reference sequence). DNA for the CDR3: TGTGCCAGCAGTCCCACACGGGGGGGCGGGGAGACCCAGTACTTC. Translated: CASSPTRGGGETQYF.

The chain joins TRBV7-2 to TRBJ1-3; D unclear. The CDR3 contains 16 residues. V lost 0 bases to trimming and J lost 0 bases, with 9 bases between them. Germline V gene data show CDR1 as SGHTA and CDR2 as FQGNSA. The CDR3 nucleotides read TGTGCCAGCAGCTTAGCGACGGGAGTCTCTGGAAACACCATATATTTT. It codes for CASSLATGVSGNTIYF. The full variable domain, its missing parts supplied by reference TRBV7-2 and TRBJ1-3, is GAGVSQSPSNKVTEKGKDVELRCDPISGHTALYWYRQSLGQGLEFLIYFQGNSAPDKSGLPSDRFSAERTGGSVSTLTIQRTQQEDSAVYLCASSLATGVSGNTIYFGEGSWLTVV.

The CDR3 spells CASSIAPRGIQETQYF. DNA of the CDR3: TGTGCCAGTAGTATAGCCCCCCGGGGAATCCAAGAGACCCAGTACTTC. V is TRBV19 and J is TRBJ2-5; tentatively, D is TRBD2 (5 bases). CDR3 length: 16 residues. Germline V gene data show CDR1 as LNHDA and CDR2 as SQIVND (reference sequence). Trimming took off 1 base at V and 1 base at J, with 13 bases between the two ends.

V usage is TRBV18 and J usage is TRBJ2-2; D remains ambiguous. The germline V gene has CDR1 KGHSH and CDR2 LQKENI. The CDR3 contains 14 residues. V was pared by 0 bases and J by 1 base, with 3 bases between. The CDR3 bases are TGTGCCAGCTCACCACCGCGGAACACCGGGGAGCTGTTTTTT. The encoded protein is CASSPPRNTGELFF.